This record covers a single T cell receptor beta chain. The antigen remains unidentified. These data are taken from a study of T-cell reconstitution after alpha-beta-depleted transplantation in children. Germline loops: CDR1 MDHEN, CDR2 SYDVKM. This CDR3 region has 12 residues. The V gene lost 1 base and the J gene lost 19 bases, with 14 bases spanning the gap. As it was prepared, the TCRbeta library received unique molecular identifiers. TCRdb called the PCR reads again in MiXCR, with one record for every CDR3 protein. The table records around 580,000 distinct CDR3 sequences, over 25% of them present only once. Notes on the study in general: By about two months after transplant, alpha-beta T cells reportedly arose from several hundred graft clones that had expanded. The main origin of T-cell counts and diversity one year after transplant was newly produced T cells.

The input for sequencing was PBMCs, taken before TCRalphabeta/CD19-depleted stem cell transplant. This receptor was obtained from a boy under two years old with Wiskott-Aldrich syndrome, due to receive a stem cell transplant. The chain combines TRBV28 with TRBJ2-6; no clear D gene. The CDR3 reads CASSLSRQAHTF. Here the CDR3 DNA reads TGTGCCAGCAGTTTATCGCGCCAGGCCCATACTTTC.